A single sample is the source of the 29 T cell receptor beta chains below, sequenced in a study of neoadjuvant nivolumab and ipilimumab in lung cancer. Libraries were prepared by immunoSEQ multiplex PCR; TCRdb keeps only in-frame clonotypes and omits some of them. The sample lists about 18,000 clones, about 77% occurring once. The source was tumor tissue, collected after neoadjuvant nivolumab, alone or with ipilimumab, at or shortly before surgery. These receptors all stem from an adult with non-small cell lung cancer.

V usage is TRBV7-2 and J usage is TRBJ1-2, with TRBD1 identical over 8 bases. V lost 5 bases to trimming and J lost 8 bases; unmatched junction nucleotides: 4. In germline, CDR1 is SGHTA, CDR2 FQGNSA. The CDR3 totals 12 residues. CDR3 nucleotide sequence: TGTGCCAGCAGCGCCCGACAGGGGGGCTACACCTTC. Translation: CASSARQGGYTF.

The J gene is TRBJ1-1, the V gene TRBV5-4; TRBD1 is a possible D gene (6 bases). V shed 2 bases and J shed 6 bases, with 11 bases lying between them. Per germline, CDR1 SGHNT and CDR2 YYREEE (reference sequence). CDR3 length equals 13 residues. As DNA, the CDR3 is TGTGCCAGCAGCTTCAGGGGAGCGCCTGAAGCTTTCTTT. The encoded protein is CASSFRGAPEAFF. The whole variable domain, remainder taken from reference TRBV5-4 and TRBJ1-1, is ETGVTQSPTHLIKTRGQQVTLRCSSQSGHNTVSWYQQALGQGPQFIFQYYREEENGRGNFPPRFSGLQFPNYSSELNVNALELDDSALYLCASSFRGAPEAFFGQGTRLTVV.

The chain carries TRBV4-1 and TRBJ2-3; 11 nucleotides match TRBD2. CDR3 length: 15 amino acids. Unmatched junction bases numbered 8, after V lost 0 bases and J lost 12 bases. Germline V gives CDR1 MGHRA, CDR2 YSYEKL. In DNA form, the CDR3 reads TGCGCCAGCAGCCAAGATCGGCTAGCGGGAGGTCGCCAGTATTTT. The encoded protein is CASSQDRLAGGRQYF.

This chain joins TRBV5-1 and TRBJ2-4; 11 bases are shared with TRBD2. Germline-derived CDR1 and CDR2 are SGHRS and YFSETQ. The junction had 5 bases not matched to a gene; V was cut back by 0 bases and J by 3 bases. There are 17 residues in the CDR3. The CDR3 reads CASSLVSGTSGKNIQYF. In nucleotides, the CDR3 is TGCGCCAGCAGCTTGGTATCCGGGACTAGCGGCAAAAACATTCAGTACTTC.

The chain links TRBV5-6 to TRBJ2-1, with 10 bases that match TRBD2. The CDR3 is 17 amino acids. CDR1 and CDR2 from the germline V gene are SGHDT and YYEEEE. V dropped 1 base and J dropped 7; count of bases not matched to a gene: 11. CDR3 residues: CASSLRFGAGGLNEQFF. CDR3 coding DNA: TGTGCCAGCAGCTTGCGGTTTGGAGCGGGAGGGCTGAATGAGCAGTTCTTC.

The CDR3 nucleotides are TGCGCCAGCAGCTTGGCCGCCAGGTCGGAGGAGCAGTACTTC. Encoded protein: CASSLAARSEEQYF. V is TRBV5-1 and J is TRBJ2-7; no reliable D call. From germline, CDR1 is SGHRS and CDR2 YFSETQ. The CDR3 runs to 14 residues. The ends were cut back, 0 bases at V and 7 bases at J, with 14 bases in the middle.

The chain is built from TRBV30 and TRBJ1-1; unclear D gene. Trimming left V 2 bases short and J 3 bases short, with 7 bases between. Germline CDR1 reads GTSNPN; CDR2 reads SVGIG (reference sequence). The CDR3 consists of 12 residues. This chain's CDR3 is CAWSPIDTEAFF. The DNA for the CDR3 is TGTGCCTGGAGTCCAATTGACACTGAAGCTTTCTTT. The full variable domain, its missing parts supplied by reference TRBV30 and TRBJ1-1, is SQTIHQWPATLVQPVGSPLSLECTVEGTSNPNLYWYRQAAGRGLQLLFYSVGIGQISSEVPQNLSASRPQDRQFILSSKKLLLSDSGFYLCAWSPIDTEAFFGQGTRLTVV.

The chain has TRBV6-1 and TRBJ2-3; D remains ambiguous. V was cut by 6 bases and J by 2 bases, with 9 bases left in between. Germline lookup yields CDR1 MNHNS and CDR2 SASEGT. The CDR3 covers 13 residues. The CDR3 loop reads CASSTSYTDTQYF. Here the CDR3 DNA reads TGTGCCAGCAGCACTTCGTACACAGATACGCAGTATTTT.

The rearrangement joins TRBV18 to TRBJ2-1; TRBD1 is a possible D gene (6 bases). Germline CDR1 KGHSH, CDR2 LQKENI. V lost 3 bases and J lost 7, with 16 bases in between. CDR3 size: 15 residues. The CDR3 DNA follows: TGTGCCAGCTCACCGACCCCGCAGGGGCCGAATGAGCAGTTCTTC. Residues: CASSPTPQGPNEQFF.

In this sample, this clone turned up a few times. CDR3 loop: CSVVGGGHGYTF. In nucleotides, the CDR3 is TGCAGCGTTGTTGGAGGGGGGCATGGCTACACCTTC. This rearrangement joins TRBV29-1 to TRBJ1-2, with a weak D call TRBD1 (6 bases). The CDR3 runs 12 residues. The ends were cut back, 4 bases at V and 6 bases at J, with 12 bases in the middle. CDR1 is SQVTM and CDR2 is ANQGSEA in the germline V gene.

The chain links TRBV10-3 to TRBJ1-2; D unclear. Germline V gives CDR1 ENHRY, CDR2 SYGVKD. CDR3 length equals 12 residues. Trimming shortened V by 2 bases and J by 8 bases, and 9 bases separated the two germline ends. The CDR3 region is CAISERAGGYTF. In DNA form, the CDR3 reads TGTGCCATCAGTGAGCGAGCGGGCGGCTACACCTTC.

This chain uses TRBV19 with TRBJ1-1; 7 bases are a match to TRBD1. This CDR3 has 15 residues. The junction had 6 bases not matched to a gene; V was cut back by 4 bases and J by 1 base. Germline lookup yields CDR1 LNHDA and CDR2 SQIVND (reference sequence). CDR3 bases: TGTGCCAGTAGTAAAGCCAGGGGGACGAACACTGAAGCTTTCTTT. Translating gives CASSKARGTNTEAFF.

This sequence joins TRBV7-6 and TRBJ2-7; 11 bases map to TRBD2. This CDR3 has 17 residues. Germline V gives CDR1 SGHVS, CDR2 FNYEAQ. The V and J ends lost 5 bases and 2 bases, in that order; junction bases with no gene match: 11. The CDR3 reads CASSPRLAGSPPYEQYF. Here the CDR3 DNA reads TGTGCCAGCAGCCCCCGACTAGCGGGAAGTCCCCCCTACGAGCAGTACTTC.

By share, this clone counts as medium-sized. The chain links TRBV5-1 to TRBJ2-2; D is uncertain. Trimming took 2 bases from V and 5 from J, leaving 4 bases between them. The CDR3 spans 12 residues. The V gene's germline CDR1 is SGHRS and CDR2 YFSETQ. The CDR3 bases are TGCGCCAGCAGCTTCCAGACCGGGGAGCTGTTTTTT. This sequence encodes CASSFQTGELFF.

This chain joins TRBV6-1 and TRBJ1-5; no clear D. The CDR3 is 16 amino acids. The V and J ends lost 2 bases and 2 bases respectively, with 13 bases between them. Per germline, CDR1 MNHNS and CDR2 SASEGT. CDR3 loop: CASSEFTISGNQPQHF. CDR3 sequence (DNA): TGTGCCAGCAGTGAATTTACCATCTCTGGCAATCAGCCCCAGCATTTT.

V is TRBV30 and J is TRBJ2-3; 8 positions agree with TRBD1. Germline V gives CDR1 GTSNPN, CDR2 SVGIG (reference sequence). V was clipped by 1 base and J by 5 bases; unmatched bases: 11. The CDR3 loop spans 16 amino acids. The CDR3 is CAWSGHQGALGDTQYF. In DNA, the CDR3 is TGTGCCTGGAGTGGCCACCAGGGGGCGCTGGGAGATACGCAGTATTTT.

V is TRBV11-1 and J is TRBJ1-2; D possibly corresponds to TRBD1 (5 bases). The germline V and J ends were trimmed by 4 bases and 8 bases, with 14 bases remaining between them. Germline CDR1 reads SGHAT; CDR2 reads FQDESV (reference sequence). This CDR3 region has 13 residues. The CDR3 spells CASSSMRGGGYTF. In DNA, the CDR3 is TGTGCCAGCAGCTCGATGAGGGGAGGAGGCTACACCTTC.

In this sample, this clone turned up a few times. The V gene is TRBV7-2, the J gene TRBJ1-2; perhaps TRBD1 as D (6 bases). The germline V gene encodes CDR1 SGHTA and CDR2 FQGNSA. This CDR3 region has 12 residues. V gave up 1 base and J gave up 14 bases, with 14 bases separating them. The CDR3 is CASSLEGGPWTF. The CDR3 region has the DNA TGTGCCAGCAGCTTAGAGGGGGGTCCGTGGACCTTC.

CDR3: CASNLARVRDNEQFF. DNA of the CDR3: TGTGCCAGCAACCTCGCCAGGGTGCGCGACAATGAGCAGTTCTTC. The V call is TRBV6-1, the J call TRBJ2-1; D possibly corresponds to TRBD1 (5 bases). The CDR3 consists of 15 residues. Germline assignment: CDR1 MNHNS and CDR2 SASEGT. V lost 7 bases to trimming and J lost 5 bases, with 18 bases between them.

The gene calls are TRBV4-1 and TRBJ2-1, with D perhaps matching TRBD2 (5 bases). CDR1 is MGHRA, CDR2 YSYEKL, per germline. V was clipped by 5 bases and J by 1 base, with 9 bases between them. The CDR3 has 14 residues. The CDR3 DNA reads TGCGCCAGCAGCTATGGACTTTCCTACAATGAGCAGTTCTTC. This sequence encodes CASSYGLSYNEQFF.

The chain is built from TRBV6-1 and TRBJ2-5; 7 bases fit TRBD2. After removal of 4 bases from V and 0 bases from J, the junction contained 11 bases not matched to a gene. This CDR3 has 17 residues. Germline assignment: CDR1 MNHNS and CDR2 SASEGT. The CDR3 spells CASSALTGTKYQETQYF. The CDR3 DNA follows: TGTGCCAGCAGTGCCCTGACCGGGACTAAGTACCAAGAGACCCAGTACTTC.

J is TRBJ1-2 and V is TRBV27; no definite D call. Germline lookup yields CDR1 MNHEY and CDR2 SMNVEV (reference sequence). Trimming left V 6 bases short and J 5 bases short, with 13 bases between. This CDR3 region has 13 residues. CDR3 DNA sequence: TGTGCCAGCAGCAATGGACTCCTTTATGGCTACACCTTC. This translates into CASSNGLLYGYTF.

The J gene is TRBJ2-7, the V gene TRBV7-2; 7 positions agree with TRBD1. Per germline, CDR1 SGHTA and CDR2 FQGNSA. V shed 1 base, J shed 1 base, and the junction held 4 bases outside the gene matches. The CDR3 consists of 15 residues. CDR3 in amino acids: CASSLVGTASYEQYF. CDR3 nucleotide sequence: TGTGCCAGCAGCTTAGTCGGGACAGCATCCTACGAGCAGTACTTC. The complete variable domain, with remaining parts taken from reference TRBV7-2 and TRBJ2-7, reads GAGVSQSPSNKVTEKGKDVELRCDPISGHTALYWYRQSLGQGLEFLIYFQGNSAPDKSGLPSDRFSAERTGGSVSTLTIQRTQQEDSAVYLCASSLVGTASYEQYFGPGTRLTVT.

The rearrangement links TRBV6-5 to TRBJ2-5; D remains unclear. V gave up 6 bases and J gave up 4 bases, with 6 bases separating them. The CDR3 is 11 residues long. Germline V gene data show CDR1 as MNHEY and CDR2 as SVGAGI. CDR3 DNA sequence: TGTGCCAGCAGCAATCGAGAGACCCAGTACTTC. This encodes CASSNRETQYF.

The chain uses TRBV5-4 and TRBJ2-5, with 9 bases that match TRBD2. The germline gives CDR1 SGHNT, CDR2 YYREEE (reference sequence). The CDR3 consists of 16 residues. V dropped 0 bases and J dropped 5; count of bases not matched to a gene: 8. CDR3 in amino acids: CASSLGGRAGSETQYF. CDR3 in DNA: TGTGCCAGCAGCTTGGGCGGGAGGGCCGGGTCGGAGACCCAGTACTTC.

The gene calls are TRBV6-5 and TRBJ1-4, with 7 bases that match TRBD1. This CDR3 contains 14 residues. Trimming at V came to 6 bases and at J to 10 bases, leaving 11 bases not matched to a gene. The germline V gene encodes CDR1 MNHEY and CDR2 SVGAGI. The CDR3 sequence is CASSLQGRVGKLFF. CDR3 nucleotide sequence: TGTGCCAGCAGCCTACAGGGGCGGGTCGGAAAACTGTTTTTT.

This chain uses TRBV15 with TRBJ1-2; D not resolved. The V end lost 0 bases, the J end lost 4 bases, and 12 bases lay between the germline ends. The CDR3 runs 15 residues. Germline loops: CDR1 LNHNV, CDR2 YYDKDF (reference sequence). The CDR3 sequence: CATSRDLDNIYGYTF. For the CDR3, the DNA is TGTGCCACCAGCAGAGATCTCGACAATATCTATGGCTACACCTTC.

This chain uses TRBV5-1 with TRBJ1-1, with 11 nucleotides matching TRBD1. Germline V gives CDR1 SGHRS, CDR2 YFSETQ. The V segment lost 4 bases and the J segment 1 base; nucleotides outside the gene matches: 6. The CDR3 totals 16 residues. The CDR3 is CASSLRTGGWNTEAFF. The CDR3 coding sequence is TGCGCCAGCAGCCTCCGGACAGGGGGCTGGAACACTGAAGCTTTCTTT.

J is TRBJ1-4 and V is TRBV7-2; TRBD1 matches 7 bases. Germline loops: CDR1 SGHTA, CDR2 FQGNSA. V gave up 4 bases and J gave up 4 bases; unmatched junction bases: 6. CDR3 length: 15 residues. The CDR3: CASSSGDSINEKLFF. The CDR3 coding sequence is TGTGCCAGCAGCTCCGGGGACAGTATTAATGAAAAACTGTTTTTT. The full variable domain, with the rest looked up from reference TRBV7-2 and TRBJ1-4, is GAGVSQSPSNKVTEKGKDVELRCDPISGHTALYWYRQSLGQGLEFLIYFQGNSAPDKSGLPSDRFSAERTGGSVSTLTIQRTQQEDSAVYLCASSSGDSINEKLFFGSGTQLSVL.